Below, one T cell receptor (beta chain) is given with its context. Clones were read by immunoSEQ multiplex PCR, and TCRdb kept only the in-frame ones, dropping some. Of about 220,000 clones listed, 83% are singletons. The sample is drawn from a study of blood T cell repertoires in COVID-19. In the study overall: Nucleic acid was either cDNA or gDNA, and it came from T cells, B-cell-depleted T cells, or PBMCs.

The CDR3 is 14 residues long. Trimming took 0 bases from V and 4 from J, leaving 9 bases between them. Germline values: CDR1 SNHLY, CDR2 FYNNEI. The clonotype comes from a woman aged 40 to 55 with active or convalescent COVID-19. This chain connects TRBV2 to TRBJ1-2; TRBD1 is a possible D gene (5 bases). Sequencing was carried out using peripheral blood. The CDR3 is CASSEATASYGYTF. The CDR3 nucleotides read TGTGCCAGCAGTGAAGCGACAGCGAGCTATGGCTACACCTTC.